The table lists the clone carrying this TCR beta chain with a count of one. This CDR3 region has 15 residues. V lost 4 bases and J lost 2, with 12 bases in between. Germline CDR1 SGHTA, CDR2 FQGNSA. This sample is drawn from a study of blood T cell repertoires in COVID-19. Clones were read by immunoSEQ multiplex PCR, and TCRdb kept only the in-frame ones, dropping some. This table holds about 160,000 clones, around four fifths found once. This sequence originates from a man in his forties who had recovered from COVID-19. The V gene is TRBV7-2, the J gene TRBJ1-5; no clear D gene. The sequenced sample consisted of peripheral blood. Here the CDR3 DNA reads TGTGCCAGCAGCTCCCCCTCGTCGGGCAATCAGCCCCAGCATTTT. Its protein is CASSSPSSGNQPQHF.